Given below is one T cell receptor beta chain in context. Its matching antigen is unknown. These data come from a study of shared clonotypes between healthy human individuals. Broader study findings: On the whole, naive subsets had larger estimated richness than memory subsets had.

It was CD45RO-negative cells, positively selected for CCR7, that made up naive CD8 cells, with terminally differentiated effector memory CD45RA+ cells excluded. Germline assignment: CDR1 MNHNS and CDR2 SASEGT. J was trimmed by 1 base and V by 6 bases; bases with no gene match: 7. The CDR3 runs to 15 residues. Measured with immunoSEQ multiplex PCR; TCRdb has only the in-frame clones, and not every one. Here the sample spans about 2.1 million clones, 93% being singletons. This sequence originates from a man aged 18 to 29 in good health. Some clones in this sample may be carry-over from other donors' samples. This chain links TRBV6-1 with TRBJ1-1; 8 positions agree with TRBD1. Specimen: naive CD8+ T cells from PBMCs. The CDR3 coding sequence is TGTGCCAGCAGACTCGGACAGGGAGAGAACACTGAAGCTTTCTTT. Protein product: CASRLGQGENTEAFF.